There are a few counts of the clone carrying this TCR beta chain. Its antigen is unknown. These data come from a study of T-cell memory formation after mild COVID-19. The CDR3 loop spans 15 amino acids. V lost 0 bases and J lost 5, with 12 bases in between. Germline CDR1 and CDR2: SGDLS and YYNGEE. Libraries for TCRalpha and TCRbeta carried sample barcodes and unique molecular identifiers via 5'RACE. TCRdb itself ran the 5' RACE reads through MiXCR, one entry per CDR3 protein. This sample has hundreds of thousands of distinct CDR3 sequences, with just over 20% found just once. Study results and caveats: Most CD4+ clones that shrank were in CM and EM, while CD8+ ones turned up in EMRA. Among clones contracting day 15 to 85, CD4/CD8 was balanced, whereas later expanders leaned CD4+. Cross-reactive memory seemingly joined, as some responding clones were found in pre-infection memory.

The chain joins TRBV9 to TRBJ1-5; perhaps TRBD1 as D (5 bases). The sequencing input was PBMCs or a T cell subset sorted from them (not recorded which). The receptor comes from an adult woman who had mild COVID-19 (a few samples of this study predate the infection). Cell type and time point are not known. The CDR3 reads CASSVEGESDQPQHF. Here the CDR3 DNA reads TGTGCCAGCAGCGTAGAAGGGGAGTCAGATCAGCCCCAGCATTTT.